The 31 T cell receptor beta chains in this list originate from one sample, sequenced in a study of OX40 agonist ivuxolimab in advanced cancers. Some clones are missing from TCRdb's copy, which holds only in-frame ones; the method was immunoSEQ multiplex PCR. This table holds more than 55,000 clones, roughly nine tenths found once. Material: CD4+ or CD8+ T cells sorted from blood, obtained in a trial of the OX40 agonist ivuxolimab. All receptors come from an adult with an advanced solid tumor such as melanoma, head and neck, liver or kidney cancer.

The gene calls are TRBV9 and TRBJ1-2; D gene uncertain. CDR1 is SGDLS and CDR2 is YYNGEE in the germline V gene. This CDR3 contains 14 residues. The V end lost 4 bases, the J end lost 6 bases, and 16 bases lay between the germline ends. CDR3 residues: CASSPRTPDNGYTF. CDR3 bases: TGTGCCAGCAGCCCCCGGACCCCCGACAATGGCTACACCTTC.

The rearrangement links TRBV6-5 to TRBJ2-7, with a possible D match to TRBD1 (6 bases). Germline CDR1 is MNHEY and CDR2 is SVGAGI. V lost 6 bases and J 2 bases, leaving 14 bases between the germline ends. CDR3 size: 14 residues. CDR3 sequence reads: CASSRQTGAYEQYF. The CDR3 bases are TGTGCCAGCAGCCGACAGACAGGAGCCTACGAGCAGTACTTC.

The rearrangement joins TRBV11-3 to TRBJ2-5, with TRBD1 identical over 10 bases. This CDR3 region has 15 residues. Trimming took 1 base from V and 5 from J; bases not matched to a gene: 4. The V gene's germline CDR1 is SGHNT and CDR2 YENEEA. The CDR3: CASSLGGTGDETQYF. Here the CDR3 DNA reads TGTGCCAGCAGCTTAGGAGGGACAGGGGACGAGACCCAGTACTTC.

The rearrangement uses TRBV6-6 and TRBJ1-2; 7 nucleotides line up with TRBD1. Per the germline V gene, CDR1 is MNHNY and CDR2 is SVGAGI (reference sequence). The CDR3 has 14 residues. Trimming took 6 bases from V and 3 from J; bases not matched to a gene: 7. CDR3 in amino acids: CASRPTGADYGYTF. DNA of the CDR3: TGTGCCAGCAGGCCCACAGGGGCCGACTATGGCTACACCTTC.

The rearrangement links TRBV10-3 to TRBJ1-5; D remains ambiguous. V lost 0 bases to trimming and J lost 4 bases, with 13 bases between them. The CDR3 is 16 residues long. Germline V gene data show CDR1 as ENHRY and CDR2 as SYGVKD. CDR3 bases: TGTGCCATCAGTGAGTCCACACCCGAGAAGAATCAGCCCCAGCATTTT. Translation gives CAISESTPEKNQPQHF.

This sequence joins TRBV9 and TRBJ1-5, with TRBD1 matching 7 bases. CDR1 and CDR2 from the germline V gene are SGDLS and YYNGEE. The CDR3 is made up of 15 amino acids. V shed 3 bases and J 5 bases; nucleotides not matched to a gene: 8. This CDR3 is CASSARDRRDQPQHF. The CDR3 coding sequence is TGTGCCAGCAGCGCCCGGGACAGAAGGGATCAGCCCCAGCATTTT.

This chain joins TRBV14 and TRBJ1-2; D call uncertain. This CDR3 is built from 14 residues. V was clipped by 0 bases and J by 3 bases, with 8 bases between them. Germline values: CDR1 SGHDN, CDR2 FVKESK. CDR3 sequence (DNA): TGTGCCAGCAGCCAAGATATCCTATACTATGGCTACACCTTC. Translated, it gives CASSQDILYYGYTF.

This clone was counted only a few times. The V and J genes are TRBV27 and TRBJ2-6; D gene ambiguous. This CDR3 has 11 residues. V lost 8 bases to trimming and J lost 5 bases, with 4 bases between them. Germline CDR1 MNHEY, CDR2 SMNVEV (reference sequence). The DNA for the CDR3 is TGTGCCAGCCGGAGGGCCAACGTCCTGACTTTC. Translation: CASRRANVLTF.

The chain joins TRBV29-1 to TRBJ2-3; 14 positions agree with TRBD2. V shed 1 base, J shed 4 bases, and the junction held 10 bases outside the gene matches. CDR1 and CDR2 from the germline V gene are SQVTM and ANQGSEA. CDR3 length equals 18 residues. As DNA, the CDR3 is TGCAGCGTTGAAGGAGTGACTAGCGGGGGGGTCTCTGCAGATACGCAGTATTTT. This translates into CSVEGVTSGGVSADTQYF.

CDR3 protein: CASSSGQGNQPQHF. CDR3 DNA sequence: TGTGCCAGCAGCTCAGGACAGGGCAATCAGCCCCAGCATTTT. The chain links TRBV5-8 to TRBJ1-5, with TRBD1 matching 7 bases. The CDR3 is made up of 14 amino acids. The germline gives CDR1 SGHTS, CDR2 YDEGEE. Trimming removed 3 bases from V and 2 bases from J; junction bases left unmatched: 2.

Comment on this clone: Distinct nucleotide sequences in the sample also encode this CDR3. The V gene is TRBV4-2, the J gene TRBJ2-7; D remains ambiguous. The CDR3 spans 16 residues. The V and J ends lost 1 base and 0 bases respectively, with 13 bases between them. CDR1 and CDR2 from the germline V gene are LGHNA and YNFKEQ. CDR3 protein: CASSQVPTIGSYEQYF. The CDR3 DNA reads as TGTGCCAGCAGCCAAGTTCCCACAATCGGCTCCTACGAGCAGTACTTC.

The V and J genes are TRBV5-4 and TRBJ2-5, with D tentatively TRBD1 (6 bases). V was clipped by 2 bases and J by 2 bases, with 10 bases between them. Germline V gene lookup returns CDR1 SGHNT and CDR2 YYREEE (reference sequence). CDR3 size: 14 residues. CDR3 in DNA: TGTGCCAGCAGCTTTGCAGGGGTACAAGAGACCCAGTACTTC. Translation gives CASSFAGVQETQYF.

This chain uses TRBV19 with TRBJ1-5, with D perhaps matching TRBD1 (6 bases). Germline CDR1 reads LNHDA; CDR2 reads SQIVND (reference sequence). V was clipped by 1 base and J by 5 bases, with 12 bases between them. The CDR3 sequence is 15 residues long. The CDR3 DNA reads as TGTGCCAGTAGTATAGGTCCAGGGGAGGATCAGCCCCAGCATTTT. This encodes CASSIGPGEDQPQHF.

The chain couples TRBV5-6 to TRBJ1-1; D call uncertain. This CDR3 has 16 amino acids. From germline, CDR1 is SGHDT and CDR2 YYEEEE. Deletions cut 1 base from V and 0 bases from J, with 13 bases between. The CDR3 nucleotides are TGTGCCAGCAGCTTGTTCGGCTCAATGATGAACACTGAAGCTTTCTTT. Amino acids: CASSLFGSMMNTEAFF.

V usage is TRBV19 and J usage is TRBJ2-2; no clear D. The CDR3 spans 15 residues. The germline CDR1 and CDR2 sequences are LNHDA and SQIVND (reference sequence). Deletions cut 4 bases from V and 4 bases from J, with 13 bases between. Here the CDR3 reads CASSSPYTRTGELFF. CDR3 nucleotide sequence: TGTGCCAGTAGTAGCCCCTACACGCGCACCGGGGAGCTGTTTTTT.

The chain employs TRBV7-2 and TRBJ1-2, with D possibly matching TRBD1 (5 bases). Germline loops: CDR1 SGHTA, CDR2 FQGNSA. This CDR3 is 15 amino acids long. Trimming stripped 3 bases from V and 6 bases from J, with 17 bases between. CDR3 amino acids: CASSFRGHPWDGYTF. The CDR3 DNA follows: TGTGCCAGCAGCTTCAGAGGACACCCCTGGGATGGCTACACCTTC.

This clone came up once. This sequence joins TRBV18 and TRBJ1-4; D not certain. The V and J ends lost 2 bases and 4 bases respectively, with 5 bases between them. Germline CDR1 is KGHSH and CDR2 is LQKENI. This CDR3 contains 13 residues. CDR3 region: CASSPGFNEKLFF. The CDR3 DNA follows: TGTGCCAGCTCACCAGGGTTTAATGAAAAACTGTTTTTT.

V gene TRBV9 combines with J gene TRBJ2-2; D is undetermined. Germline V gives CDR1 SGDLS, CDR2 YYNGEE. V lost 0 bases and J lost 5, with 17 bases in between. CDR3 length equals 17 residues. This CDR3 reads CASSVGTPRSLTGELFF. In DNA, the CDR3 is TGTGCCAGCAGCGTAGGAACCCCAAGGTCTTTGACCGGGGAGCTGTTTTTT.

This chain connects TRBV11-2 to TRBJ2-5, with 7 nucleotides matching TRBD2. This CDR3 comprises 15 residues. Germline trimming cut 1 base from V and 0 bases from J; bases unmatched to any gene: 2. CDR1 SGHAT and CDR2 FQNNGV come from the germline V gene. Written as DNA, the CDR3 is TGTGCCAGCAGCTTAGGTGGGACTAACCAAGAGACCCAGTACTTC. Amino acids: CASSLGGTNQETQYF.

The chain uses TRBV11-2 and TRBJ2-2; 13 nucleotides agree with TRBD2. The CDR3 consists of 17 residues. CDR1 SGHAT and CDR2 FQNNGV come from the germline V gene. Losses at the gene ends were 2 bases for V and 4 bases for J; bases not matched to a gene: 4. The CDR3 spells CASSLTSGGASTGELFF. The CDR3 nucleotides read TGTGCCAGCAGCTTAACTAGCGGGGGGGCAAGCACCGGGGAGCTGTTTTTT. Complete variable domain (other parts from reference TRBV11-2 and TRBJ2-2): EAGVAQSPRYKIIEKRQSVAFWCNPISGHATLYWYQQILGQGPKLLIQFQNNGVVDDSQLPKDRFSAERLKGVDSTLKIQPAKLEDSAVYLCASSLTSGGASTGELFFGEGSRLTVL.

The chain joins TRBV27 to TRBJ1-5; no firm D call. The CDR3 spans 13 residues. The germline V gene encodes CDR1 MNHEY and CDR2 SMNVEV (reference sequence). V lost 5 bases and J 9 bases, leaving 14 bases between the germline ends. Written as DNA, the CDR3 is TGTGCCAGCAGTCCCCCCGGCGTTGGGCCCCAGCATTTT. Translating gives CASSPPGVGPQHF.

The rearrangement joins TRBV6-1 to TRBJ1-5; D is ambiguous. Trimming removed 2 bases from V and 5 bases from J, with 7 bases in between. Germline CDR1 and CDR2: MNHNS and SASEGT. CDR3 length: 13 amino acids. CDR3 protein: CASSEFWDQPQHF. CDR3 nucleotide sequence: TGTGCCAGCAGTGAATTTTGGGATCAGCCCCAGCATTTT.

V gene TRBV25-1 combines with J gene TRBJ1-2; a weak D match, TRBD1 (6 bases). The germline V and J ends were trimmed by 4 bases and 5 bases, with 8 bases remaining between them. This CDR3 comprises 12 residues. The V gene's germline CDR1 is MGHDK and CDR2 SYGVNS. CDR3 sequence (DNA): TGTGCCAGCAGTGCCAGGGGTTATGGCTACACCTTC. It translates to CASSARGYGYTF.

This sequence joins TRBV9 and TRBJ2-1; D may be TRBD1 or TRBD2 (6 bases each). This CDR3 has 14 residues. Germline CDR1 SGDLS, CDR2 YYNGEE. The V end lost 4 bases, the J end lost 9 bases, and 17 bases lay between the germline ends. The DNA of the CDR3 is TGTGCCAGCAGCCCTCTCCCGGGGGACATTGAGCAGTTCTTC. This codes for CASSPLPGDIEQFF.

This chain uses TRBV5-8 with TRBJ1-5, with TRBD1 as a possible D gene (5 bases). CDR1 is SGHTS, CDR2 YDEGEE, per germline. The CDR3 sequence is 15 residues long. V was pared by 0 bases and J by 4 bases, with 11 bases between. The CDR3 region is CASSLAVEGNQPQHF. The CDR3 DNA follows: TGTGCCAGCAGCTTGGCCGTTGAGGGGAATCAGCCCCAGCATTTT.

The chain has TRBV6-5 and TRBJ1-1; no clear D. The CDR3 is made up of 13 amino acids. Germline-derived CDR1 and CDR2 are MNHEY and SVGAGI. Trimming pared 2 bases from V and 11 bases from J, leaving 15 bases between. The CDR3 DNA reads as TGTGCCAGCAGTTACGACCCTTCGGGGTTGGCTTTCTTT. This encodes CASSYDPSGLAFF.

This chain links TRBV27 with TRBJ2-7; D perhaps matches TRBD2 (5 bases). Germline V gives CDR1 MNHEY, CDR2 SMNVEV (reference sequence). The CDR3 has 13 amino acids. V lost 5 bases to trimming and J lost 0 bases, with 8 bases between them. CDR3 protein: CASSNGLSYEQYF. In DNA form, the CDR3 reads TGTGCCAGCAGTAACGGACTCTCCTACGAGCAGTACTTC.

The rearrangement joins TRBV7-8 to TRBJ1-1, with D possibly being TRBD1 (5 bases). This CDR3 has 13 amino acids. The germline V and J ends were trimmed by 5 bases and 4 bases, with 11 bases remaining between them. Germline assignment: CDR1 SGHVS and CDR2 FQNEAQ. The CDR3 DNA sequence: TGTGCCAGCAGCCGACAGTACGGCACTGAAGCTTTCTTT. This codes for CASSRQYGTEAFF.

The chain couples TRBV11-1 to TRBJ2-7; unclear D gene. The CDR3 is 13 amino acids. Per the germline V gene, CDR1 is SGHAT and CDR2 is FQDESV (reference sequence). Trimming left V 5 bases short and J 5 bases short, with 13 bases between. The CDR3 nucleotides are TGTGCCAGCAGCCGGAACAGATTCGACGAGCAGTACTTC. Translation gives CASSRNRFDEQYF.

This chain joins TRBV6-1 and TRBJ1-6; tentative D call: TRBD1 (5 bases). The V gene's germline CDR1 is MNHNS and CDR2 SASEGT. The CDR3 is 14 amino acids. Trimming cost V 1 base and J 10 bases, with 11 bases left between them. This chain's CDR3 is CASSEVDTASPLHF. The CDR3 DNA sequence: TGTGCCAGCAGTGAAGTGGACACGGCCTCACCCCTCCACTTT.

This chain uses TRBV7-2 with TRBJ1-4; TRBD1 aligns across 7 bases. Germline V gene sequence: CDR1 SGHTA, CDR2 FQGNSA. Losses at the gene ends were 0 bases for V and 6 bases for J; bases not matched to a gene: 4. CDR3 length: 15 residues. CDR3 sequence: CASSLAGQPYEKLFF. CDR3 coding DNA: TGTGCCAGCAGCTTAGCGGGACAGCCATATGAAAAACTGTTTTTT.